This T cell receptor (beta chain) appears in the sequencing data of a study of shared clonotypes between healthy human individuals. Study information: Donor composition was two women and a few men, aged 18 to 49.

Germline V gives CDR1 MRHNA, CDR2 SNTAGT. The CDR3 totals 10 residues. V was clipped by 7 bases and J by 6 bases, with 1 base between them. Here immunoSEQ multiplex PCR was the method, and the copy in TCRdb shows in-frame clones only, minus some. The data hold millions of clones, with around nine tenths observed a single time. This chain joins TRBV6-4 and TRBJ1-6; D ambiguous. The sample taken for sequencing was naive CD4+ T cells sorted from blood. Subset of the sample: CD45RA+ positively selected. This TCR came from a man aged 18 to 30 in good health. CDR3 nucleotide sequence: TGTGCCAGCATTAATTCACCCCTCCACTTT. It translates to CASINSPLHF.